The entry below describes one TCR beta chain. Its antigen is unknown. The data were taken from a study of shared clonotypes between healthy human individuals. Study observations and caveats: Clonotypes shared by all four donors outscored non-shared clonotypes in generation probability.

At the deep level, the assay was run. As processed by the authors: ImmunoSEQ only sent back junction sequences with no quality scores, so filtering was done differently. Here immunoSEQ multiplex PCR was the method, and the copy in TCRdb shows in-frame clones only, minus some. V and J calls and clone size are copied from that table; D and trimming were computed from the DNA. The sample has under 600,000 clones, approximately 97% seen once; the top ten hold less than 0.065%. Trimming left V 8 bases short and J 2 bases short, with 12 bases between. CDR3 size: 14 residues. In germline, CDR1 is MNHNS, CDR2 SASEGT.

This chain uses TRBV6-1 with TRBJ1-4; D not resolved. The TCR sequence derives from a woman in her thirties in good health. Sequencing input: naive CD4+ T cells sorted from blood. Regarding subset: CD45RA+ positively selected. Here the CDR3 DNA reads TGTGCCAGCGGACCGGTCAATACTAATGAAAAACTGTTTTTT. Residues: CASGPVNTNEKLFF.